Following are 21 T cell receptor beta chains from one sample sequenced in a study of T cell responses to AZD1222 COVID-19 vaccine. The assay was immunoSEQ multiplex PCR, and TCRdb's table has in-frame clones only and misses some. The repertoire holds approximately 100,000 clones, with less than 90% as singletons. Here the sequenced sample was peripheral blood, taken on day 0 of AZD1222 vaccination. These receptors all come from an adult in good health.

The chain links TRBV5-1 to TRBJ1-2; tentative D call: TRBD1 (6 bases). V lost 0 bases and J lost 4, with 16 bases in between. This CDR3 has 16 amino acids. Germline-derived CDR1 and CDR2 are SGHRS and YFSETQ. The CDR3 DNA reads as TGCGCCAGCAGCTTGGCCGGACAGAACCCCATCTATGGCTACACCTTC. Translation: CASSLAGQNPIYGYTF.

The chain carries TRBV4-1 and TRBJ2-7, with D possibly matching TRBD2 (5 bases). This CDR3 spans 15 amino acids. Germline V CDR1 and CDR2: MGHRA, YSYEKL. V shed 1 base and J shed 5 bases, with 15 bases lying between them. This chain's CDR3 is CASSQAAASRNEQYF. The CDR3 nucleotides read TGCGCCAGCAGCCAAGCAGCGGCCTCACGGAACGAGCAGTACTTC.

V usage is TRBV5-1 and J usage is TRBJ2-7; perhaps TRBD2 as D (5 bases). The CDR3 loop spans 12 amino acids. V lost 4 bases and J lost 4, with 9 bases in between. Germline V lookup: CDR1 SGHRS, CDR2 YFSETQ. The CDR3 sequence is CASSAGGYEQYF. The CDR3 nucleotides read TGCGCCAGCAGCGCGGGTGGGTACGAGCAGTACTTC.

The chain links TRBV3-1 (or the pseudogene TRBV3-2) to TRBJ1-1; D remains ambiguous. V was clipped by 1 base and J by 3 bases, with 6 bases between them. Germline V gene data show CDR1 as LGHDT and CDR2 as YNNKEL (reference sequence). The CDR3 has 13 amino acids. The CDR3 protein is CASSQARYTEAFF. CDR3 in DNA: TGTGCCAGCAGCCAAGCCCGGTACACTGAAGCTTTCTTT.

The rearrangement joins TRBV28 to TRBJ2-2; 11 bases agree with TRBD1. Per the germline V gene, CDR1 is MDHEN and CDR2 is SYDVKM. V lost 7 bases, J lost 6 bases, and 10 bases stayed unmatched. The CDR3 totals 16 residues. The CDR3 sequence is CASTLGQGGIAGELFF. CDR3 DNA sequence: TGTGCCAGCACTCTGGGACAGGGGGGTATCGCCGGGGAGCTGTTTTTT.

The chain joins TRBV3-1 (or the pseudogene TRBV3-2) to TRBJ2-5; TRBD1 aligns across 7 bases. J gave up 1 base and V 5 bases, and 7 bases lay outside the gene matches. Germline V gene sequence: CDR1 LGHDT, CDR2 YNNKEL (reference sequence). This CDR3 spans 15 amino acids. DNA of the CDR3: TGTGCCAGCAGCTACGGGACAGAGCTCCAAGAGACCCAGTACTTC. This sequence encodes CASSYGTELQETQYF.

V and J are TRBV19 and TRBJ1-1; D not resolved. V was pared by 5 bases and J by 0 bases, with 10 bases between. Germline V lookup: CDR1 LNHDA, CDR2 SQIVND (reference sequence). The CDR3 is 14 residues long. CDR3 loop: CASSADFMNTEAFF. The CDR3 coding sequence is TGTGCCAGTAGTGCGGATTTCATGAACACTGAAGCTTTCTTT.

The V call is TRBV7-3, the J call TRBJ2-2; D is unresolved. This CDR3 spans 13 amino acids. Trimming took 5 bases from V and 4 from J, leaving 8 bases between them. In germline, CDR1 is SGHTA, CDR2 FQGTGA. Written as DNA, the CDR3 is TGTGCCAGCAGCCCCCCTGTCACCGGGGAGCTGTTTTTT. Encoded protein: CASSPPVTGELFF.

The V call is TRBV7-8, the J call TRBJ2-5; D uncertain. CDR1 is SGHVS and CDR2 is FQNEAQ in the germline V gene. The CDR3 length is 14 residues. Trimming shortened V by 5 bases and J by 2 bases, and 12 bases separated the two germline ends. The CDR3 spells CASSGSLLQETQYF. Here the CDR3 DNA reads TGTGCCAGCAGCGGTAGCCTCCTTCAAGAGACCCAGTACTTC.

DNA for the CDR3: TGTGCCAGCAGCCAAGTAGGTCAGTTTTGGCCCCAGCATTTT. This gives the protein CASSQVGQFWPQHF. The chain joins TRBV3-1 (or the pseudogene TRBV3-2) to TRBJ1-5; D ambiguous. This CDR3 is 14 amino acids long. Germline values: CDR1 LGHDT, CDR2 YNNKEL (reference sequence). Trimming removed 1 base from V and 9 bases from J, with 13 bases in between.

This chain links TRBV28 with TRBJ2-1; D uncertain. The CDR3 consists of 12 residues. CDR1 and CDR2 from the germline V gene are MDHEN and SYDVKM. Trimming removed 5 bases from V and 3 bases from J, with 5 bases in between. The CDR3 DNA reads as TGTGCCAGCAGTCTTAACTACAATGAGCAGTTCTTC. Translating it yields CASSLNYNEQFF.

This chain links TRBV27 with TRBJ1-1; no reliable D call. Germline CDR1 reads MNHEY; CDR2 reads SMNVEV (reference sequence). The V end lost 2 bases, the J end lost 2 bases, and 9 bases lay between the germline ends. This CDR3 comprises 14 residues. The CDR3 reads CASSLQDGNTEAFF. The CDR3 region has the DNA TGTGCCAGCAGTTTACAGGACGGTAACACTGAAGCTTTCTTT.

The V call is TRBV5-1, the J call TRBJ1-4, with D possibly matching TRBD1 (6 bases). Germline CDR1 reads SGHRS; CDR2 reads YFSETQ. The CDR3 spans 17 residues. V dropped 1 base and J dropped 0 bases, with 13 bases sitting between them. Written as DNA, the CDR3 is TGCGCCAGCAGCTTGACGGGGGCCCTTGCAACTAATGAAAAACTGTTTTTT. It specifies CASSLTGALATNEKLFF.

The V gene is TRBV7-6, the J gene TRBJ1-4, with D possibly TRBD1 on 5 matching bases. CDR3 length equals 15 residues. Trimming took off 4 bases at V and 3 bases at J, with 12 bases between the two ends. Germline CDR1 is SGHVS and CDR2 is FNYEAQ. CDR3 region: CASSSEQGSNEKLFF. CDR3 sequence (DNA): TGTGCCAGCAGCTCCGAGCAGGGTTCTAATGAAAAACTGTTTTTT. Looking up the rest from reference TRBV7-6 and TRBJ1-4 gives the full variable domain: GAGVSQSPRYKVTKRGQDVALRCDPISGHVSLYWYRQALGQGPEFLTYFNYEAQQDKSGLPNDRFSAERPEGSISTLTIQRTEQRDSAMYRCASSSEQGSNEKLFFGSGTQLSVL.

This clone has a handful of counts. The V gene is TRBV9, the J gene TRBJ2-3, with D unresolved. With 0 bases removed from V and 0 bases from J, the gap between germline ends came to 8 bases. Germline V gene sequence: CDR1 SGDLS, CDR2 YYNGEE. This CDR3 spans 15 amino acids. CDR3: CASSVGPDSTDTQYF. Here the CDR3 DNA reads TGTGCCAGCAGCGTAGGTCCCGACAGCACAGATACGCAGTATTTT.

CDR3 sequence reads: CASSLVGYIYDEQYF. The CDR3 coding sequence is TGCGCCAGCAGCTTGGTTGGGTATATATATGACGAGCAGTACTTC. The chain combines TRBV5-1 with TRBJ2-7; D not resolved. Germline V gene data show CDR1 as SGHRS and CDR2 as YFSETQ. The CDR3 contains 15 residues. V lost 0 bases and J 5 bases, leaving 15 bases between the germline ends.

This clone was observed a single time. The V gene is TRBV2, the J gene TRBJ1-1, with 10 bases lining up with TRBD1. CDR1 is SNHLY, CDR2 FYNNEI, per germline. The CDR3 length is 13 residues. Trimming at V came to 6 bases and at J to 5 bases, leaving 3 bases not matched to a gene. The CDR3 spells CASSDRGLTEAFF. The CDR3 DNA reads TGTGCCAGCAGCGACAGGGGGCTTACTGAAGCTTTCTTT.

J is TRBJ2-1 and V is TRBV2, with TRBD2 matching 11 bases. This CDR3 comprises 16 residues. CDR1 and CDR2 (germline): SNHLY, FYNNEI. The ends lost 6 bases at V and 4 bases at J; junction bases unmatched: 8. The CDR3 loop is CASRSTGTSGYNEQFF. The CDR3, as DNA: TGTGCCAGCAGATCCACTGGGACTAGCGGATACAATGAGCAGTTCTTC.

The V gene is TRBV10-1, the J gene TRBJ2-5; D is perhaps TRBD2 (6 bases). Trimming cost V 6 bases and J 5 bases, with 13 bases left between them. The CDR3 covers 13 residues. Germline values: CDR1 WNHNN, CDR2 SYGVQD (reference sequence). CDR3: CASSRGDGETQYF. CDR3 in DNA: TGCGCCAGCAGCCGCGGGGACGGCGAGACCCAGTACTTC.

J is TRBJ2-1 and V is TRBV4-2; 9 positions match TRBD1. V lost 3 bases and J lost 7; bases outside the gene matches: 7. The germline V gene has CDR1 LGHNA and CDR2 YNFKEQ. The CDR3 runs 15 residues. The CDR3: CASSHGTGRMNEQFF. The CDR3 DNA is TGTGCCAGCAGCCACGGGACAGGGCGAATGAATGAGCAGTTCTTC.

The chain employs TRBV18 and TRBJ1-5; D remains ambiguous. Trimming removed 3 bases at V and 0 bases at J, with 15 bases between. Germline CDR1 reads KGHSH; CDR2 reads LQKENI. The CDR3 is made up of 17 amino acids. CDR3 sequence (DNA): TGTGCCAGCTCACCGATCTCGACGGATCCTAGCAATCAGCCCCAGCATTTT. It encodes CASSPISTDPSNQPQHF.